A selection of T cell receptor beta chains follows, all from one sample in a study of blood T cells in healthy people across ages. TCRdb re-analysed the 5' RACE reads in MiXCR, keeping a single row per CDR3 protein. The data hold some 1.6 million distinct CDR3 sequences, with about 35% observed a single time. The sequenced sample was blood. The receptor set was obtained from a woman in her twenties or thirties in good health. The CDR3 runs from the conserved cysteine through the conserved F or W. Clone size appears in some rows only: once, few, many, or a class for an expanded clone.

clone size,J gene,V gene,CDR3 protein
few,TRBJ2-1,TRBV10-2,CASEAGPFSSYNEQFF
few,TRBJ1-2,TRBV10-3,CAISNRDSPYGYTF
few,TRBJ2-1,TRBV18,CASSLAFYLSYNEQFF
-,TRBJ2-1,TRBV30,CAWSVWVNEQFF
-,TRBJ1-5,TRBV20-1,CSATKGGQSNQPQHF
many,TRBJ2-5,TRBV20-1,CSARPGYSQETQYF
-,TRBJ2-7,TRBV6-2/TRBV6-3,CASSYSLRDSERNEQYF
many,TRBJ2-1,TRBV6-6,CASSTDNEQFF
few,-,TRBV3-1,CASTVGRLSDEQYF
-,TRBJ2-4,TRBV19,CASSIPGQKNIQYF
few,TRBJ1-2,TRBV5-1,CASSPNRDRGRGNYGYTF
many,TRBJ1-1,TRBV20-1,CSVAGEIPNTEAFF
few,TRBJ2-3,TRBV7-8,CASSPGQPSTDTQYF
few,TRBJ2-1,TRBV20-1,CSAPPRAGGYNEQFF
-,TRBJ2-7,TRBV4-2,CASSQDWSGGLYEQYF
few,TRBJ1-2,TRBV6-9,CASSVLTATSYGYTF
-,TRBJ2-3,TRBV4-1,CASSHSGVVDTQYF
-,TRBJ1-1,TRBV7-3,CASSLGPGGTEAFF
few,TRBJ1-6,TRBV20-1,CSARGTGTTNSPLHF
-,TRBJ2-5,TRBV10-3,CAIRGGTIQTQYF
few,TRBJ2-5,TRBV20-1,CSARDASRGHETQYF
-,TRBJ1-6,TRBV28,CASSLYRGQYNSPLHF
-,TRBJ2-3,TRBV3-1,CASSQDGGTPENTQYF
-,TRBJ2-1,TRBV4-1,CASREVSGSHNEQFF
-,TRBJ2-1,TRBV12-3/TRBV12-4,CTSSLPGGTSNEQFF
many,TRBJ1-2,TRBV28,CASSLDRSYGYTF
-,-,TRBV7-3,CASSPPRGFYEQYF
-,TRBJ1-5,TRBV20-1,CSARDIQPQHF
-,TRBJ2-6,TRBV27,CASSFVGLSGANVLTF
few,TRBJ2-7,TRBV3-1,CASSPRTSGWGEQYF
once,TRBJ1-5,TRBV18,CASSPRRGDSNQPQHF
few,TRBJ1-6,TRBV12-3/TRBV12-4,CASSFRDRGNSPLHF
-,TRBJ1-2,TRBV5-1,CASSSLDSTNGYTF
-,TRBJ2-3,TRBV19,CASSGYAEGPTDTQYF
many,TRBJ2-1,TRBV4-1,CASSPGLAGGEQFF
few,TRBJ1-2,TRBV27,CASSYGSGQGAGGYTF
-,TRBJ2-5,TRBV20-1,CSAPNRGSQETQYF
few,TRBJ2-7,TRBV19,CASSMTVPIEQYF
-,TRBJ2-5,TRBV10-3,CAARGDARQTQYF
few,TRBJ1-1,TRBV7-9,CASSSGGQSRTEAFF
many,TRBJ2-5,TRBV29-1,CSVQLQETQYF
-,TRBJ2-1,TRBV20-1,CSAREPDRAYEQFF
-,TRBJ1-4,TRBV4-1,CASSQDPGKGEKLFF
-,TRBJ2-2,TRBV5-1,CASSFLTTYTGELFF
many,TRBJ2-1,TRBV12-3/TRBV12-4,CASSLDPSGRANEQFF
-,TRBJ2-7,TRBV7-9,CASSSPSNSYEQYF
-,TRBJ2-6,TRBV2,CASSETGGVIGANVLTF
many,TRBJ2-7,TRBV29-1,CSVVAGGATYEQYF
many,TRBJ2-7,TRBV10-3,CAISEAPGDEQYF
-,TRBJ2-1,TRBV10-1,CASSESRLAAYNEQFF
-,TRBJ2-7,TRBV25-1,CASSESGGGLYEQYF